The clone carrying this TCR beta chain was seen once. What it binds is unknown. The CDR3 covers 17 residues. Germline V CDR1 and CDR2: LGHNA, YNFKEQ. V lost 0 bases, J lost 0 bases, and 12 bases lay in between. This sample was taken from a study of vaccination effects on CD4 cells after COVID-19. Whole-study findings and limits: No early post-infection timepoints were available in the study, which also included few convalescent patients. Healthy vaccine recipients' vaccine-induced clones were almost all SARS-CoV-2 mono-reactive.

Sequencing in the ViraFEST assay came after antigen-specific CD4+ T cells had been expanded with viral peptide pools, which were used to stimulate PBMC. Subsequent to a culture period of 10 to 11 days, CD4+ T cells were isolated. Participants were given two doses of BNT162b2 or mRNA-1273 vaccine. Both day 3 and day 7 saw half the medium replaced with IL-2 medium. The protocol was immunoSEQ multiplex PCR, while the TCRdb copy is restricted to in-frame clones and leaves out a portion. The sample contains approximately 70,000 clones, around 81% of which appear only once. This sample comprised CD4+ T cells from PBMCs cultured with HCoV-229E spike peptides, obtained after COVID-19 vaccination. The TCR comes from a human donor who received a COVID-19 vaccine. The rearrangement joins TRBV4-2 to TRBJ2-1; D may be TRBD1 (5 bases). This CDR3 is CASSQDRAVDSYNEQFF. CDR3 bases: TGTGCCAGCAGCCAAGACAGGGCGGTGGACTCCTACAATGAGCAGTTCTTC.